These 5 T cell receptor beta chains came from one sample sequenced in a study of response to subunit inactivated influenza vaccine. MiXCR, applied by TCRdb to the RT-PCR reads, yields one record per CDR3 protein. The sample holds approximately 570,000 distinct CDR3 sequences; less than 10% are singletons and the top ten take approximately 13%. This specimen consisted of PBMCs from blood, obtained less than 30 months after vaccination. The source of these receptors is a man between 50 and 69 years old who received an inactivated influenza vaccine.

In its sample, this clonotype was seen many times. The J gene is TRBJ1-1, the V gene TRBV3-1, with a tentative D call TRBD1 (6 bases). The CDR3 is 17 residues long. V lost 0 bases and J 4 bases, leaving 18 bases between the germline ends. The germline V gene encodes CDR1 LGHDT and CDR2 YNNKEL (reference sequence). CDR3 protein: CASSQEGTPKGSTEAFF. The DNA of the CDR3 is TGTGCCAGCAGCCAAGAAGGGACACCCAAGGGAAGCACTGAAGCTTTCTTT. The whole variable domain, filled in from reference TRBV3-1 and TRBJ1-1, reads DTAVSQTPKYLVTQMGNDKSIKCEQNLGHDTMYWYKQDSKKFLKIMFSYNNKELIINETVPNRFSPKSPDKAHLNLHINSLELGDSAVYFCASSQEGTPKGSTEAFFGQGTRLTVV.

This clonotype appeared many times. This chain uses TRBV9 with TRBJ2-4; 8 bases agree with TRBD2. CDR3 length: 17 residues. Germline V gene data show CDR1 as SGDLS and CDR2 as YYNGEE. J gave up 0 bases and V 4 bases, and 9 bases lay outside the gene matches. In DNA form, the CDR3 reads TGTGCCAGCAGCCCAGTAGCGGGAAACCAAGCCAAAAACATTCAGTACTTC. Its translation: CASSPVAGNQAKNIQYF. Combining the CDR3 with reference TRBV9 and TRBJ2-4 gives the whole variable domain DSGVTQTPKHLITATGQRVTLRCSPRSGDLSVYWYQQSLDQGLQFLIQYYNGEERAKGNILERFSAQQFPDLHSELNLSSLELGDSALYFCASSPVAGNQAKNIQYFGAGTRLSVL.

This clonotype was observed at least ten times. The chain links TRBV28 to TRBJ2-7; 9 nucleotides match TRBD2. Per germline, CDR1 MDHEN and CDR2 SYDVKM. The V segment lost 7 bases and the J segment 0 bases; nucleotides outside the gene matches: 19. The CDR3 length is 19 residues. The CDR3, as DNA: TGTGCCAGCACCAAGGGGGCTAGCGGGATCCCCGTGAGCTCCTACGAGCAGTACTTC. As protein: CASTKGASGIPVSSYEQYF.

This clonotype has ten or more counts. V and J are TRBV28 and TRBJ2-7; TRBD1 matches 8 bases. Germline V gives CDR1 MDHEN, CDR2 SYDVKM. J lost 4 bases, V lost 4 bases, and 6 bases had no gene match. This CDR3 contains 14 residues. CDR3: CASSSGQGPYEQYF. The CDR3, as DNA: TGTGCCAGCAGTTCAGGACAGGGCCCGTACGAGCAGTACTTC.

V is TRBV6-9 and J is TRBJ2-2; 10 nucleotides match TRBD2. The ends lost 7 bases at V and 6 bases at J; junction bases unmatched: 29. CDR1 is MNHGY, CDR2 SVAAGI, per germline. CDR3 length equals 22 residues. CDR3: CASTPKEDCDQRGGECPGELFF. DNA for the CDR3: TGTGCCAGCACCCCAAAAGAAGATTGTGATCAGCGGGGGGGCGAGTGTCCCGGGGAGCTGTTTTTT.